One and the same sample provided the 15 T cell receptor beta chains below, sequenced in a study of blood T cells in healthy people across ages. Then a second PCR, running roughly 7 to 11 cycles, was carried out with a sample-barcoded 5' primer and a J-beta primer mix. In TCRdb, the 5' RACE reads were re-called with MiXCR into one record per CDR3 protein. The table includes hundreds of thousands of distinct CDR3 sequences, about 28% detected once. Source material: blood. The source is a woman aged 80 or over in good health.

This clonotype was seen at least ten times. The chain's CDR3 is CSASQTSGGYNEQFF. The CDR3 region has the DNA TGCAGTGCTTCCCAGACTAGCGGGGGGTACAATGAGCAGTTCTTC. This rearrangement joins TRBV20-1 to TRBJ2-1; TRBD2 aligns across 13 bases. Germline lookup yields CDR1 DFQATT and CDR2 SNEGSKA (reference sequence). There are 15 residues in the CDR3. V lost 5 bases to trimming and J lost 4 bases; unmatched junction nucleotides: 5.

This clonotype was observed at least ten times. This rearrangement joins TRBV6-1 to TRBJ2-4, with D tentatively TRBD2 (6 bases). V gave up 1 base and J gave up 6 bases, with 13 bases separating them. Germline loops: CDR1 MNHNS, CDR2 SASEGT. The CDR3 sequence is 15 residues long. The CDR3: CASSEENGGGNIQYF. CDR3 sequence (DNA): TGTGCCAGCAGTGAAGAAAACGGGGGAGGAAACATTCAGTACTTC.

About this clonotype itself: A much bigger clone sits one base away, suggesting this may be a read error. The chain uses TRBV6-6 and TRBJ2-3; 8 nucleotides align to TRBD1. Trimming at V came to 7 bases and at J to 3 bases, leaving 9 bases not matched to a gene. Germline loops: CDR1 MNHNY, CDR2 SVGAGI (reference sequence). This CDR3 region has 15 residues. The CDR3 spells CASKIPGQETDTQYF. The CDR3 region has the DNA TGTGCCAGCAAGATCCCGGGACAGGAAACAGATACGCAGTATTTT.

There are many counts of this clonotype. The CDR3 DNA follows: TGTGCCAGCAGCCCCCCAGCGGCCCAAGAGACCCAGTACTTC. Its translation is CASSPPAAQETQYF. V gene TRBV11-2 combines with J gene TRBJ2-5; D is perhaps TRBD2 (5 bases). Germline assignment: CDR1 SGHAT and CDR2 FQNNGV. Trimming took off 5 bases at V and 1 base at J, with 11 bases between the two ends. The CDR3 consists of 14 residues.

CDR3 protein: CASSGTGYNEQFF. CDR3 in DNA: TGTGCCAGCAGTGGGACAGGTTACAATGAGCAGTTCTTC. This rearrangement joins TRBV2 to TRBJ2-1; 7 bases align to TRBD1. V lost 4 bases to trimming and J lost 4 bases; unmatched junction nucleotides: 1. The CDR3 contains 13 residues. Germline CDR1 is SNHLY and CDR2 is FYNNEI.

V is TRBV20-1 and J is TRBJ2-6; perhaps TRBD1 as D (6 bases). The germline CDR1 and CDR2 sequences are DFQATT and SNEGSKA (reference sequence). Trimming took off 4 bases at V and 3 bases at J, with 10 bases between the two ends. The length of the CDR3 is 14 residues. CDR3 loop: CSATGAGGANVLTF. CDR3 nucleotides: TGCAGTGCTACAGGGGCGGGTGGGGCCAACGTCCTGACTTTC.

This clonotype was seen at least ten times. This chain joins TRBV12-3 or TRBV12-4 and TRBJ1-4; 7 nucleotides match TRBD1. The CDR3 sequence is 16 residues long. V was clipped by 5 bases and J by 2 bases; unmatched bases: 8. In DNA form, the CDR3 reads TGTGCCAGCAGTACACTCAGGGGGAGGACTAATGAAAAACTGTTTTTT. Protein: CASSTLRGRTNEKLFF.

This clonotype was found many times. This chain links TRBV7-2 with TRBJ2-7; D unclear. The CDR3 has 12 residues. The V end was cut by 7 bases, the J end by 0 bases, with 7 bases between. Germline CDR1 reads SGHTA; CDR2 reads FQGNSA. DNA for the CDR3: TGTGCCAGCACTCTGGACTCCTACGAGCAGTACTTC. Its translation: CASTLDSYEQYF.

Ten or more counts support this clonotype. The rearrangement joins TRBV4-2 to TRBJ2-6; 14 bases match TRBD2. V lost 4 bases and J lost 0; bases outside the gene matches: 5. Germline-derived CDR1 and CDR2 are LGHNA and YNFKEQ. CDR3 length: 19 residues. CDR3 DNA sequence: TGTGCCAGCAGCCGCGAAGGACTAGCGGGGGGCTCTGGGGCCAACGTCCTGACTTTC. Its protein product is CASSREGLAGGSGANVLTF.

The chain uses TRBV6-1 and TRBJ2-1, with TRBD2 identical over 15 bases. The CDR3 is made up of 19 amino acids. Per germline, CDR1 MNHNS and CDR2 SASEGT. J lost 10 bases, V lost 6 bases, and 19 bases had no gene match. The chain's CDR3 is CASSRAYPGLAGGRYEQFF. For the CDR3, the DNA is TGTGCCAGCAGCCGGGCTTATCCGGGACTAGCGGGGGGCCGCTACGAGCAGTTCTTC.

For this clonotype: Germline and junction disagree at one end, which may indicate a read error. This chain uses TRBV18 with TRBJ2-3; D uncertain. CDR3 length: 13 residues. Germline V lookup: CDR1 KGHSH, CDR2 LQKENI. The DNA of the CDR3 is TGTGCCGGCTCACCACCAAGCACAGATACGCAGTATTTT. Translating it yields CAGSPPSTDTQYF.

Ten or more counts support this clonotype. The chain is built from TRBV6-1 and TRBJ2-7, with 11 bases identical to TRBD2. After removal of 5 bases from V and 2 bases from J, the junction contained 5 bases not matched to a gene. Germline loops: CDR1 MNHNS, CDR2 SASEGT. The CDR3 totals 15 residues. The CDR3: CASSKYSGGAYEQYF. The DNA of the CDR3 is TGTGCCAGCAGTAAATATAGCGGGGGGGCCTACGAGCAGTACTTC.

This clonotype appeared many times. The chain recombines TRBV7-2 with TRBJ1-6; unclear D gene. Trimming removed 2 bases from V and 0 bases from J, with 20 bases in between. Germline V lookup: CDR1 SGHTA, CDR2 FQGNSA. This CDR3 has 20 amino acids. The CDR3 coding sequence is TGTGCCAGCAGCTTAAGAACTGTAACTTCCCCCAGCTCCTATAATTCACCCCTCCACTTT. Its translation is CASSLRTVTSPSSYNSPLHF.

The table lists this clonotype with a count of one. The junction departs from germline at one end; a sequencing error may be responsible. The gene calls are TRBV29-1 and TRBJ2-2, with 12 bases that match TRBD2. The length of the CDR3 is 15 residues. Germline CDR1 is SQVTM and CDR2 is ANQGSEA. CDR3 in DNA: TGCAGCGTCCAAACTAGCGGGGGGCGAACCGGGGAGCGGTTTTTT. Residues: CSVQTSGGRTGERFF.

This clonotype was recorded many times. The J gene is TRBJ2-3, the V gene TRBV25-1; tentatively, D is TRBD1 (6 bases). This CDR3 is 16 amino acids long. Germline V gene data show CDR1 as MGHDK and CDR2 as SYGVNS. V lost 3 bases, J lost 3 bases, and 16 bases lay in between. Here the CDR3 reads CASSDPPQGTTDTQYF. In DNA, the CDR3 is TGTGCCAGCAGTGACCCCCCACAGGGAACGACAGATACGCAGTATTTT. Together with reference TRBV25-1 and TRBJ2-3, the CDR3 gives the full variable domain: EADIYQTPRYLVIGTGKKITLECSQTMGHDKMYWYQQDPGMELHLIHYSYGVNSTEKGDLSSESTVSRIRTEHFPLTLESARPSHTSQYLCASSDPPQGTTDTQYFGPGTRLTVL.